This is a list of T cell receptor beta chains from one sample in a study of blood T cell repertoires in COVID-19. The repertoire was sequenced with immunoSEQ multiplex PCR; TCRdb's copy has only in-frame clones and lacks some. The sample has 90,000 to 100,000 clones; around 81% are singletons. Sequenced input: peripheral blood. All receptors come from a man aged 55 to 70 with acute or convalescent COVID-19. Each CDR3 is given with its conserved first and last residue. A D gene is named only where the DNA matches it firmly. Clone size is stated in some rows and not others, as once, few, many or a class when expanded.

j_call | clone_size | d_call | v_call | cdr3_aa | cdr3_nt
TRBJ1-1 | - | - | TRBV19 | CASRPPGIYMNTEAFF | TGTGCCAGTAGACCACCGGGAATCTACATGAACACTGAAGCTTTCTTT
TRBJ1-1 | - | TRBD1 | TRBV11-2 | CASSPGQGAKIEAFF | TGTGCCAGCAGCCCCGGACAGGGGGCAAAGATTGAAGCTTTCTTT
TRBJ1-3 | - | - | TRBV4-3 | CASSQDSSGTGNTIYF | TGCGCCAGCAGCCAAGACAGTTCAGGGACTGGAAACACCATATATTTT
TRBJ2-1 | once | TRBD2 | TRBV6-2/TRBV6-3 | CASSYSLAGVNEQFF | TGTGCCAGCAGTTACTCACTAGCGGGGGTCAATGAGCAGTTCTTC
TRBJ1-1 | few | - | TRBV3-1/TRBV3-2 | CASSQDWAGRTEAFF | TGTGCCAGCAGCCAAGATTGGGCGGGGCGGACTGAAGCTTTCTTT
TRBJ1-6 | - | - | TRBV6-5 | CASSYRTAVNSPLHF | TGTGCCAGCAGTTACCGGACAGCCGTTAATTCACCCCTCCACTTT
TRBJ2-2 | - | - | TRBV7-2 | CASSLYGANTGELFF | TGTGCCAGCAGCTTATACGGAGCGAACACCGGGGAGCTGTTTTTT
TRBJ2-2 | - | TRBD1 | TRBV5-1 | CASSAPGTGSHGELFF | TGCGCCAGCAGCGCTCCCGGGACAGGGTCTCACGGGGAGCTGTTTTTT
TRBJ2-1 | - | - | TRBV27 | CASRQRRGPLNEQFF | TGTGCCAGCAGACAAAGGAGGGGGCCTTTAAATGAGCAGTTCTTC
TRBJ1-1 | - | - | TRBV2 | CASTLREYSEAFF | TGTGCCAGTACCTTGAGGGAATACAGTGAAGCTTTCTTT
TRBJ1-2 | - | - | TRBV7-8 | CASSSRNTVTFYGYTF | TGTGCCAGCAGCTCGAGGAATACCGTTACCTTCTATGGCTACACCTTC
TRBJ2-3 | - | TRBD2 | TRBV7-2 | CASSLAVAGGRSDTQYF | TGTGCCAGCAGCTTAGCTGTAGCGGGGGGGCGTTCAGATACGCAGTATTTT
TRBJ1-2 | - | TRBD1 | TRBV18 | CASSKDRGSGYTF | TGTGCCAGCTCGAAGGACAGGGGGAGTGGCTACACCTTC
TRBJ1-5 | - | - | TRBV29-1 | CSVGQNNQPQHF | TGCAGCGTTGGGCAGAACAATCAGCCCCAGCATTTT
TRBJ2-7 | - | TRBD1 | TRBV7-8 | CASSPGTALYEQYF | TGTGCCAGCAGCCCCGGGACAGCTTTATACGAGCAGTACTTC
TRBJ1-1 | - | TRBD1 | TRBV10-1 | CASSPKGQGHGTEAFF | TGCGCCAGCAGCCCTAAGGGACAGGGGCATGGAACTGAAGCTTTCTTT
TRBJ1-5 | - | - | TRBV10-3 | CAISSYSNQPQHF | TGTGCCATCAGCTCCTATAGCAATCAGCCCCAGCATTTT